The 32 T cell receptor beta chains given below trace back to one sample, sequenced in a study of blood T cell repertoires in COVID-19. Clones were sequenced by immunoSEQ multiplex PCR, and TCRdb holds only the in-frame ones, with some missing. Seen here are about 370,000 clones, around 89% observed once, and the top ten hold about 1%. The sample was PBMCs or T cells enriched from blood (not recorded which). The receptors here all came from a man in his late teens or twenties who had recovered from COVID-19.

The chain is built from TRBV30 and TRBJ1-1; 9 bases are a match to TRBD1. Germline CDR1 GTSNPN, CDR2 SVGIG (reference sequence). Trimming removed 5 bases from V and 11 bases from J; junction bases left unmatched: 9. The CDR3 covers 12 residues. The CDR3 sequence is CAWCYRGRQAFF. Written as DNA, the CDR3 is TGTGCCTGGTGCTACAGGGGGCGCCAGGCTTTCTTT. The variable domain in full, completed from reference TRBV30 and TRBJ1-1, reads SQTIHQWPATLVQPVGSPLSLECTVEGTSNPNLYWYRQAAGRGLQLLFYSVGIGQISSEVPQNLSASRPQDRQFILSSKKLLLSDSGFYLCAWCYRGRQAFFGQGTRLTVV.

V and J are TRBV7-2 and TRBJ2-4, with D possibly matching TRBD2 (5 bases). V gave up 5 bases and J gave up 2 bases, with 16 bases separating them. This CDR3 has 16 residues. Germline values: CDR1 SGHTA, CDR2 FQGNSA. The CDR3 region has the DNA TGTGCCAGCAGCCAAAACGGTGGGAGTTCCAAAAACATTCAGTACTTC. Translating gives CASSQNGGSSKNIQYF.

The chain recombines TRBV3-1 (or the pseudogene TRBV3-2) with TRBJ1-4; D is undetermined. V was shortened by 8 bases and J by 7 bases, with 11 bases between the two germline ends. The germline V gene has CDR1 LGHDT and CDR2 YNNKEL (reference sequence). The CDR3 has 12 amino acids. CDR3 coding DNA: TGTGCCAGCGCCCGCAATAGTGAAAAACTGTTTTTT. Its translation: CASARNSEKLFF.

The gene calls are TRBV18 and TRBJ1-3, with D uncertain. This CDR3 is built from 14 residues. V dropped 6 bases and J dropped 1 base, with 10 bases sitting between them. Germline V gene sequence: CDR1 KGHSH, CDR2 LQKENI. CDR3 sequence: CASSTQVSGNTIYF. The CDR3 DNA reads TGTGCCAGCTCCACCCAGGTTTCTGGAAACACCATATATTTT.

The chain carries TRBV6-5 and TRBJ2-3, with D possibly TRBD1 on 6 matching bases. The ends were cut back, 6 bases at V and 4 bases at J, with 17 bases in the middle. From germline, CDR1 is MNHEY and CDR2 SVGAGI. The CDR3 has 15 amino acids. CDR3 DNA: TGTGCCAGCAGAAAACAGGGTGGGGGCGCAGATACGCAGTATTTT. This encodes CASRKQGGGADTQYF.

V is TRBV6-2 or TRBV6-3 and J is TRBJ1-1, with D tentatively TRBD1 (6 bases). CDR3 size: 13 residues. Germline values: CDR1 MNHEY, CDR2 SVGEGT. The ends were cut back, 5 bases at V and 4 bases at J, with 11 bases in the middle. The CDR3 reads CASSATGSTEAFF. The CDR3, as DNA: TGTGCCAGCAGTGCCACAGGGAGCACTGAAGCTTTCTTT.

The count of this clone is one. The gene calls are TRBV10-3 and TRBJ2-7; 9 nucleotides line up with TRBD1. The CDR3 runs 16 residues. Trimming removed 7 bases from V and 0 bases from J; junction bases left unmatched: 10. Germline CDR1 ENHRY, CDR2 SYGVKD. The CDR3 nucleotides are TGTGCCATCAAGGGACAGGGCGGAGGGTCCTCCTACGAGCAGTACTTC. Translating gives CAIKGQGGGSSYEQYF.

This chain joins TRBV28 and TRBJ1-2, with D possibly matching TRBD1 (6 bases). The germline V gene has CDR1 MDHEN and CDR2 SYDVKM. The CDR3 has 13 amino acids. The V end lost 10 bases, the J end lost 5 bases, and 17 bases lay between the germline ends. The CDR3 DNA follows: TGTGCCACCATAGAGGGGGGGGCATATGGCTACACCTTC. This encodes CATIEGGAYGYTF.

The chain employs TRBV19 and TRBJ1-3; unclear D gene. CDR1 LNHDA and CDR2 SQIVND come from the germline V gene (reference sequence). V shed 7 bases and J shed 6 bases, with 22 bases lying between them. The CDR3 is 16 residues long. The CDR3 reads CASKPFRGDLENTIYF. The CDR3 DNA reads as TGTGCCAGTAAACCATTCCGAGGCGATCTGGAAAACACCATATATTTT. Combining the CDR3 with reference TRBV19 and TRBJ1-3 gives the whole variable domain DGGITQSPKYLFRKEGQNVTLSCEQNLNHDAMYWYRQDPGQGLRLIYYSQIVNDFQKGDIAEGYSVSREKKESFPLTVTSAQKNPTAFYLCASKPFRGDLENTIYFGEGSWLTVV.

The V gene is TRBV10-3, the J gene TRBJ2-1; D perhaps matches TRBD1 (5 bases). This CDR3 is 12 amino acids long. The germline V gene has CDR1 ENHRY and CDR2 SYGVKD. V lost 8 bases, J lost 9 bases, and 14 bases lay in between. CDR3 residues: CAIGASEREQFF. The DNA for the CDR3 is TGTGCCATCGGGGCTAGTGAGCGTGAGCAGTTCTTC.

The V gene is TRBV6-1, the J gene TRBJ1-2; D is possibly TRBD1 (6 bases). The V gene lost 3 bases and the J gene lost 0 bases, with 11 bases spanning the gap. There are 15 residues in the CDR3. Per the germline V gene, CDR1 is MNHNS and CDR2 is SASEGT. CDR3 region: CASSEMGAANYGYTF. DNA for the CDR3: TGTGCCAGCAGTGAGATGGGGGCCGCTAACTATGGCTACACCTTC.

The rearrangement links TRBV19 to TRBJ1-6; D is ambiguous. The germline V gene encodes CDR1 LNHDA and CDR2 SQIVND (reference sequence). The CDR3 is 15 residues long. The V and J ends lost 5 bases and 7 bases respectively, with 15 bases between them. The CDR3 reads CASSPQPAGNSPLHF. CDR3 coding DNA: TGTGCCAGTAGTCCTCAACCGGCGGGGAATTCACCCCTCCACTTT. Variable domain in full (rest from reference TRBV19 and TRBJ1-6): DGGITQSPKYLFRKEGQNVTLSCEQNLNHDAMYWYRQDPGQGLRLIYYSQIVNDFQKGDIAEGYSVSREKKESFPLTVTSAQKNPTAFYLCASSPQPAGNSPLHFGNGTRLTVT.

This clone has only one observation. The rearrangement joins TRBV15 to TRBJ2-2; 8 nucleotides line up with TRBD2. There are 17 residues in the CDR3. The J segment lost 5 bases and the V segment lost 2 bases, leaving 10 bases of the junction unmatched. Germline V gives CDR1 LNHNV, CDR2 YYDKDF (reference sequence). The DNA for the CDR3 is TGTGCCACCAGCAGACCCCACGGGGGGGCCGGTACCGGGGAGCTGTTTTTT. As protein: CATSRPHGGAGTGELFF.

This chain joins TRBV4-2 and TRBJ1-2; 7 nucleotides agree with TRBD1. Germline lookup yields CDR1 LGHNA and CDR2 YNFKEQ. After removal of 4 bases from V and 2 bases from J, the junction contained 4 bases not matched to a gene. The CDR3 has 14 amino acids. This CDR3 is CASSPQGGNYGYTF. In DNA form, the CDR3 reads TGTGCCAGCAGCCCCCAAGGGGGCAACTATGGCTACACCTTC.

CDR3 loop: CASLGLAGAGEQFF. CDR3 DNA: TGTGCCAGCTTGGGACTAGCGGGAGCGGGTGAGCAGTTCTTC. V is TRBV2 and J is TRBJ2-1, with 14 bases lining up with TRBD2. This CDR3 has 14 amino acids. The germline V gene encodes CDR1 SNHLY and CDR2 FYNNEI. Unmatched junction bases numbered 6, after V lost 8 bases and J lost 9 bases.

The chain is built from TRBV13 and TRBJ2-3; 7 bases are shared with TRBD2. The CDR3 runs to 15 residues. Germline V CDR1 and CDR2: PRHDT, FYEKMQ (reference sequence). V shed 8 bases and J 2 bases; nucleotides not matched to a gene: 10. CDR3: CASLKWGGDTDTQYF. The CDR3 nucleotides are TGTGCCAGCCTTAAGTGGGGGGGAGACACAGATACGCAGTATTTT.

This clone has only one observation. This chain connects TRBV6-4 to TRBJ1-6, with a tentative D call TRBD1 (5 bases). V shed 1 base and J shed 7 bases, with 14 bases lying between them. In germline, CDR1 is MRHNA, CDR2 SNTAGT. CDR3 length: 16 residues. The CDR3 spells CASSDYLTAGNSPLHF. Written as DNA, the CDR3 is TGTGCCAGCAGTGACTATCTGACAGCCGGGAATTCACCCCTCCACTTT.

V usage is TRBV27 and J usage is TRBJ1-2; possibly TRBD1 for D (5 bases). This CDR3 has 14 residues. Trimming stripped 5 bases from V and 5 bases from J, with 15 bases between. Per germline, CDR1 MNHEY and CDR2 SMNVEV (reference sequence). CDR3 region: CASSPTVPRYGYTF. For the CDR3, the DNA is TGTGCCAGCAGTCCGACAGTCCCCCGGTATGGCTACACCTTC.

CDR3 sequence: CASSFDRGIYEQYF. Written as DNA, the CDR3 is TGTGCCAGCAGTTTTGACAGGGGGATCTACGAGCAGTACTTC. The rearrangement uses TRBV6-5 and TRBJ2-7; 9 nucleotides line up with TRBD1. The CDR3 extends over 14 amino acids. V dropped 4 bases and J dropped 3; count of bases not matched to a gene: 4. The V gene's germline CDR1 is MNHEY and CDR2 SVGAGI.

The V and J genes are TRBV15 and TRBJ1-3; D may be TRBD1 (6 bases). V was trimmed by 9 bases and J by 0 bases, leaving 12 bases between them. Germline values: CDR1 LNHNV, CDR2 YYDKDF (reference sequence). The CDR3 has 14 residues. DNA of the CDR3: TGTGCCACAGGACAGCGGAGCTCTGGAAACACCATATATTTT. Amino acids: CATGQRSSGNTIYF.

The chain is built from TRBV7-3 and TRBJ1-1; 9 bases map to TRBD1. Germline values: CDR1 SGHTA, CDR2 FQGTGA. V gave up 5 bases and J gave up 6 bases; unmatched junction bases: 7. CDR3 length: 14 residues. The CDR3 loop reads CASSTGQGFAEAFF. In DNA form, the CDR3 reads TGTGCCAGCAGCACGGGACAGGGCTTCGCTGAAGCTTTCTTT.

The gene calls are TRBV7-9 and TRBJ2-6; possible D gene TRBD1, 5 bases. The germline V gene encodes CDR1 SEHNR and CDR2 FQNEAQ (reference sequence). V lost 2 bases and J 4 bases, leaving 9 bases between the germline ends. CDR3 size: 15 residues. The chain's CDR3 is CASSLQGNGANVLTF. The CDR3 DNA reads as TGTGCCAGCAGCTTACAGGGAAACGGGGCCAACGTCCTGACTTTC.

The rearrangement uses TRBV12-3 or TRBV12-4 and TRBJ1-1; no firm D call. This CDR3 contains 13 residues. Trimming removed 6 bases at V and 2 bases at J, with 10 bases between. CDR3 bases: TGTGCCAGCAGAACGACACCTAACACTGAAGCTTTCTTT. This translates into CASRTTPNTEAFF.

The chain has TRBV5-4 and TRBJ2-6; D gene uncertain. Trimming removed 0 bases from V and 6 bases from J, with 10 bases in between. The CDR3 loop spans 15 amino acids. Germline CDR1 SGHNT, CDR2 YYREEE (reference sequence). CDR3 sequence: CASSLGIYQANVLTF. Here the CDR3 DNA reads TGTGCCAGCAGCTTGGGTATCTATCAGGCCAACGTCCTGACTTTC.

V and J are TRBV10-3 and TRBJ2-1, with 7 bases lining up with TRBD1. From germline, CDR1 is ENHRY and CDR2 SYGVKD. The V and J ends lost 4 bases and 0 bases, in that order; junction bases with no gene match: 15. The CDR3 sequence is 19 residues long. The CDR3 loop is CAISAPPARDSYSYNEQFF. The DNA for the CDR3 is TGTGCCATCAGTGCTCCCCCCGCCCGGGACAGCTACTCCTACAATGAGCAGTTCTTC.

The chain employs TRBV6-5 and TRBJ1-1; 7 nucleotides match TRBD1. J gave up 3 bases and V 8 bases, and 9 bases lay outside the gene matches. Germline V gives CDR1 MNHEY, CDR2 SVGAGI. This CDR3 region has 14 residues. In DNA form, the CDR3 reads TGTGCCAGCGCGGGACAGTCTGGCTACACTGAAGCTTTCTTT. It encodes CASAGQSGYTEAFF.

About this clone: Other DNA sequences within the sample encode an identical CDR3. The chain has TRBV12-3 or TRBV12-4 and TRBJ2-7; tentatively, D is TRBD1 (5 bases). This CDR3 is built from 12 residues. The V end lost 2 bases, the J end lost 3 bases, and 5 bases lay between the germline ends. The CDR3 protein is CASSLQGYEQYF. The CDR3 nucleotides are TGTGCCAGCAGTTTACAGGGCTACGAGCAGTACTTC.

This clone was seen more than once but under ten times. The genes are TRBV27 and TRBJ1-2; 9 nucleotides agree with TRBD1. The V segment lost 6 bases and the J segment 4 bases; nucleotides outside the gene matches: 12. The CDR3 runs 16 residues. Germline loops: CDR1 MNHEY, CDR2 SMNVEV (reference sequence). The chain's CDR3 is CASRSHGDRVVYGYTF. Here the CDR3 DNA reads TGTGCCAGCAGATCCCATGGGGACAGGGTTGTCTATGGCTACACCTTC.

This clone has a single count. The chain carries TRBV9 and TRBJ2-1, with 10 bases fitting TRBD2. The CDR3 has 18 amino acids. V lost 0 bases and J lost 1; bases outside the gene matches: 7. Germline CDR1 SGDLS, CDR2 YYNGEE. The CDR3 protein is CASSVEAGGSGSYNEQFF. CDR3 nucleotides: TGTGCCAGCAGCGTAGAAGCGGGAGGGTCAGGGTCCTACAATGAGCAGTTCTTC.

Concerning this clone: At the DNA level, this CDR3 is encoded by other sequences in the same sample as well. The chain couples TRBV28 to TRBJ1-5; TRBD1 aligns across 7 bases. The germline gives CDR1 MDHEN, CDR2 SYDVKM. The CDR3 contains 14 residues. J lost 1 base, V lost 6 bases, and 3 bases had no gene match. The CDR3 DNA reads as TGTGCCAGCAGCACAGGGGTGAGCAATCAGCCCCAGCATTTT. Amino acid sequence: CASSTGVSNQPQHF.

The rearrangement links TRBV7-9 to TRBJ2-7; TRBD2 might be the D (5 bases). This CDR3 comprises 15 residues. The V gene lost 5 bases and the J gene lost 2 bases, with 16 bases spanning the gap. Germline values: CDR1 SEHNR, CDR2 FQNEAQ (reference sequence). The CDR3 here is CASSAQTGETYEQYF. CDR3 in DNA: TGTGCCAGCAGCGCCCAAACCGGGGAAACCTACGAGCAGTACTTC.

The chain couples TRBV12-3 or TRBV12-4 to TRBJ2-2; D is unclear. The CDR3 runs 12 residues. V was trimmed by 4 bases and J by 7 bases, leaving 7 bases between them. CDR3 coding DNA: TGTGCCAGCAGTTCTCCGTACGGGGAGCTGTTTTTT. Amino acid sequence: CASSSPYGELFF.